This entry lists 9 T cell receptor beta chains sequenced from one sample in a study of blood T cell repertoires in COVID-19. Sequencing used immunoSEQ multiplex PCR; TCRdb keeps in-frame clones, though not all of them. The sample includes about 350,000 clones, 88% of them seen just once. Input material: PBMCs or T cells enriched from blood (not recorded which). All receptors derive from a woman between 25 and 40 years old who had been exposed to COVID-19.

The chain has TRBV5-1 and TRBJ1-5; D is perhaps TRBD1 (5 bases). V dropped 1 base and J dropped 5 bases, with 10 bases sitting between them. Germline CDR1 and CDR2: SGHRS and YFSETQ. The CDR3 length is 14 residues. The CDR3 nucleotides read TGCGCCAGCAGCTTGTCCTCAGGGTATCAGCCCCAGCATTTT. Residues: CASSLSSGYQPQHF.

The chain is built from TRBV7-2 and TRBJ2-2; TRBD2 aligns across 10 bases. This CDR3 has 15 amino acids. The junction had 0 bases not matched to a gene; V was cut back by 4 bases and J by 1 base. The germline V gene has CDR1 SGHTA and CDR2 FQGNSA. CDR3 loop: CASSWTSGNTGELFF. CDR3 sequence (DNA): TGTGCCAGCAGCTGGACTAGCGGGAACACCGGGGAGCTGTTTTTT.

The chain joins TRBV19 to TRBJ1-2; 9 bases are a match to TRBD1. The CDR3 has 15 residues. J was trimmed by 4 bases and V by 5 bases; bases with no gene match: 8. Germline-derived CDR1 and CDR2 are LNHDA and SQIVND (reference sequence). CDR3: CASSQGQGLFYGYTF. For the CDR3, the DNA is TGTGCCAGTAGTCAGGGACAGGGACTATTCTATGGCTACACCTTC.

This rearrangement joins TRBV5-1 to TRBJ2-2; TRBD2 matches 9 bases. The J segment lost 2 bases and the V segment lost 6 bases, leaving 2 bases of the junction unmatched. The germline V gene has CDR1 SGHRS and CDR2 YFSETQ. The CDR3 covers 14 residues. The CDR3 loop is CASNLAGNTGELFF. DNA for the CDR3: TGCGCCAGCAACCTAGCGGGAAACACCGGGGAGCTGTTTTTT. Full variable domain (remainder filled in from reference TRBV5-1 and TRBJ2-2): KAGVTQTPRYLIKTRGQQVTLSCSPISGHRSVSWYQQTPGQGLQFLFEYFSETQRNKGNFPGRFSGRQFSNSRSEMNVSTLELGDSALYLCASNLAGNTGELFFGEGSRLTVL.

The chain joins TRBV6-5 to TRBJ2-2, with a tentative D call TRBD2 (5 bases). CDR1 is MNHEY, CDR2 SVGAGI, per germline. Trimming stripped 7 bases from V and 4 bases from J, with 7 bases between. The CDR3 runs 12 residues. For the CDR3, the DNA is TGTGCCAGCAACGGGGTCACCGGGGAGCTGTTTTTT. Translation gives CASNGVTGELFF.

This clone was seen a single time. This rearrangement joins TRBV12-3 or TRBV12-4 to TRBJ2-1; weak D call: TRBD1 (5 bases). Trimming shortened V by 1 base and J by 9 bases, and 10 bases separated the two germline ends. This CDR3 comprises 13 residues. CDR3 DNA: TGTGCCAGCAGTTTAGTAGGGGATAGTGAGCAGTTCTTC. Amino acid sequence: CASSLVGDSEQFF.

CDR3 nucleotides: TGTGCCAGCAGTTTTATTCGGGAAAACCAGGGCTACACCTTC. Its protein is CASSFIRENQGYTF. The gene calls are TRBV6-5 and TRBJ1-2; the D is unclear. This CDR3 has 14 amino acids. V lost 4 bases to trimming and J lost 8 bases, with 17 bases between them. Looked up from germline, CDR1 is MNHEY and CDR2 is SVGAGI.

This sequence joins TRBV29-1 and TRBJ2-1; D call uncertain. Germline assignment: CDR1 SQVTM and CDR2 ANQGSEA. The V end was cut by 4 bases, the J end by 3 bases, with 4 bases between. The CDR3 consists of 11 residues. The CDR3 region has the DNA TGCAGCGTTGTTCACTACAATGAGCAGTTCTTC. The encoded protein is CSVVHYNEQFF.

The CDR3: CASSPGTVGGTDTQYF. For the CDR3, the DNA is TGTGCCAGCAGCCCCGGGACTGTGGGCGGCACAGATACGCAGTATTTT. This chain uses TRBV7-9 with TRBJ2-3; TRBD2 is a possible D gene (6 bases). The CDR3 runs 16 residues. V gave up 5 bases and J gave up 1 base, with 16 bases separating them. In germline, CDR1 is SEHNR, CDR2 FQNEAQ (reference sequence).